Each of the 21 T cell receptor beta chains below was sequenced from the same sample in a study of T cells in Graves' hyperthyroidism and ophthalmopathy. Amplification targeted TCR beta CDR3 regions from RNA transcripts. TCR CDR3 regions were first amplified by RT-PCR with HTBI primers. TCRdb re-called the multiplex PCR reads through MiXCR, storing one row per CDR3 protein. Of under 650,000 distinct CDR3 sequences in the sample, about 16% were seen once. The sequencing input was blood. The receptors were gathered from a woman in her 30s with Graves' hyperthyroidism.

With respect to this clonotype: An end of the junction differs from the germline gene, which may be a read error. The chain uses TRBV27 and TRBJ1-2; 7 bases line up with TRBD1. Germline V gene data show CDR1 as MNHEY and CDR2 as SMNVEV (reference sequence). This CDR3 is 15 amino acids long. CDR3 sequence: CVSTSGGGSNYGYTF. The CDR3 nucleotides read TGTGTCAGCACCTCAGGGGGGGGTTCCAACTATGGCTACACCTTC.

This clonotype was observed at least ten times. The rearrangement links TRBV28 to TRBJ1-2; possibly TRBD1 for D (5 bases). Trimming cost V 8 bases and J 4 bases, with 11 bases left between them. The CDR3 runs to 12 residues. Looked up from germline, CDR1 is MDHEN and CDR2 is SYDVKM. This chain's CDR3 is CASAGTRYGYTF. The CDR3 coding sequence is TGTGCCAGCGCCGGGACCCGCTATGGCTACACCTTC.

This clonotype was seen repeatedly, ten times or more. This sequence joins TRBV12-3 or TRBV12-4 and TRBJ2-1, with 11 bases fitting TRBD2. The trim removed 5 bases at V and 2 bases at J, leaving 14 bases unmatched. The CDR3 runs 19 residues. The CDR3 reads CASSTRGLADIGPYNEQFF. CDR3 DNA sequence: TGTGCCAGCAGTACCCGGGGACTAGCGGACATAGGACCCTACAATGAGCAGTTCTTC.

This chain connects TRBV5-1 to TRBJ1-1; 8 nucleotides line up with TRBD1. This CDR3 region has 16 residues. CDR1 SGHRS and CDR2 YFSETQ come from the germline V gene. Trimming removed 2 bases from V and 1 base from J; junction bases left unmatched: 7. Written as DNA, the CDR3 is TGCGCCAGCAGCTTATATCCCGGGACAGGGAACACTGAAGCTTTCTTT. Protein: CASSLYPGTGNTEAFF.

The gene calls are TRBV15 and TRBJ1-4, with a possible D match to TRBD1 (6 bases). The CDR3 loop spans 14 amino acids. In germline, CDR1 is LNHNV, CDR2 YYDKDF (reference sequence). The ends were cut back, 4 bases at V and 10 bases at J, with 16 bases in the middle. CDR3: CATSIPGANGKLFF. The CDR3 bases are TGTGCCACCAGCATCCCAGGGGCCAACGGAAAACTGTTTTTT.

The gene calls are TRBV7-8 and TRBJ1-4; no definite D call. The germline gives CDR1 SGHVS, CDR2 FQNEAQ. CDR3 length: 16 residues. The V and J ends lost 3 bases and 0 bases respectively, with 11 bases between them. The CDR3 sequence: CASSFAVGTTNEKLFF. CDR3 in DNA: TGTGCCAGCAGCTTCGCGGTGGGAACAACTAATGAAAAACTGTTTTTT.

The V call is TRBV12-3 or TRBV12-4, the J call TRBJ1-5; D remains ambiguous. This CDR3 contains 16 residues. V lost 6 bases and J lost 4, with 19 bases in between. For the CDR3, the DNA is TGTGCCAGCAGCCCCGACGCGTGGTCAGAAAATCAGCCCCAGCATTTT. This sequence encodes CASSPDAWSENQPQHF.

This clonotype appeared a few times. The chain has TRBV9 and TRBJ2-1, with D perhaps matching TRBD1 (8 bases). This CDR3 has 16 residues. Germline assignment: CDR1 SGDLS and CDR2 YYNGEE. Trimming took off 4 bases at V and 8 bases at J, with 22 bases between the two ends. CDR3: CASSIGQGGNQDEQFF. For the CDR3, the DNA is TGTGCCAGCAGCATTGGACAGGGAGGGAACCAGGATGAGCAGTTCTTC.

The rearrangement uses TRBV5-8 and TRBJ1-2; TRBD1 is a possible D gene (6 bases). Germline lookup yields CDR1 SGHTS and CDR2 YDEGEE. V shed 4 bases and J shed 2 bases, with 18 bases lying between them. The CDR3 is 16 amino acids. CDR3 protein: CASSRRLTGENYGYTF. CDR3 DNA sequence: TGTGCCAGCAGCCGGAGACTGACAGGAGAAAACTATGGCTACACCTTC.

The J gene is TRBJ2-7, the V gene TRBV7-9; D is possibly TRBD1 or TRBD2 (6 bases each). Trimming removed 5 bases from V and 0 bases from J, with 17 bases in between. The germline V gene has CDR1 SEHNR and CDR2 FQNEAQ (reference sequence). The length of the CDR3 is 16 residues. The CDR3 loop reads CASSKEGGQRSYEQYF. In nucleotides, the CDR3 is TGTGCCAGCAGCAAAGAAGGGGGGCAGCGCTCCTACGAGCAGTACTTC. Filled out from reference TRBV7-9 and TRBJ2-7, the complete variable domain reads DTGVSQNPRHKITKRGQNVTFRCDPISEHNRLYWYRQTLGQGPEFLTYFQNEAQLEKSRLLSDRFSAERPKGSFSTLEIQRTEQGDSAMYLCASSKEGGQRSYEQYFGPGTRLTVT.

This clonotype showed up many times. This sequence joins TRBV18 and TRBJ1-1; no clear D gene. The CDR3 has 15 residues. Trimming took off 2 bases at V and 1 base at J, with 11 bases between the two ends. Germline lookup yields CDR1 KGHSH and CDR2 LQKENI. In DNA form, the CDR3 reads TGTGCCAGCTCACCAACGAAGAAGAGGAACACTGAAGCTTTCTTT. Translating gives CASSPTKKRNTEAFF.

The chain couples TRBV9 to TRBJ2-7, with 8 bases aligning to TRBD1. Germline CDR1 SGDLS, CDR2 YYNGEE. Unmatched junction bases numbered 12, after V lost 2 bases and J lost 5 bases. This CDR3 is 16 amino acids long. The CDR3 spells CASSVGGGQGPHEQYF. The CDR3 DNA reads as TGTGCCAGCAGCGTGGGAGGAGGACAGGGACCCCACGAGCAGTACTTC.

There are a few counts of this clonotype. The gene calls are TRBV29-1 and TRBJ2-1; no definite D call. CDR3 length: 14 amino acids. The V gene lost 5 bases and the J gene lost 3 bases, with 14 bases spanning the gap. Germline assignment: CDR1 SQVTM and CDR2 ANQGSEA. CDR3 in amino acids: CSVPPRGSYNEQFF. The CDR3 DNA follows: TGCAGCGTTCCTCCTAGAGGTAGCTACAATGAGCAGTTCTTC.

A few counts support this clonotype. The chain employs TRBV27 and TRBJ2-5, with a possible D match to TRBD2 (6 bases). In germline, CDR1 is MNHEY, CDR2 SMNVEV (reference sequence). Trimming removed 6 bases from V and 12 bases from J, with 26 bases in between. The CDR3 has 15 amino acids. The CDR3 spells CASSSKLAAGLREYF. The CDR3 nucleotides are TGTGCCAGCAGCTCGAAGCTAGCCGCGGGACTCAGGGAGTACTTC.

The CDR3 region is CASSILGNSPLHF. The CDR3, as DNA: TGTGCCAGTAGTATTTTGGGGAATTCACCCCTCCACTTT. V gene TRBV19 combines with J gene TRBJ1-6; D unclear. Trimming shortened V by 3 bases and J by 7 bases, and 7 bases separated the two germline ends. Germline V lookup: CDR1 LNHDA, CDR2 SQIVND (reference sequence). This CDR3 has 13 residues.

The CDR3 nucleotides are TGCAGTGCCCTCGGGGGGCCAGGCACCGGGGAGCTGTTTTTT. Amino acids: CSALGGPGTGELFF. The chain links TRBV20-1 to TRBJ2-2; tentative D call: TRBD2 (7 bases). The V gene's germline CDR1 is DFQATT and CDR2 SNEGSKA (reference sequence). CDR3 length: 14 amino acids. Trimming left V 6 bases short and J 4 bases short, with 15 bases between.

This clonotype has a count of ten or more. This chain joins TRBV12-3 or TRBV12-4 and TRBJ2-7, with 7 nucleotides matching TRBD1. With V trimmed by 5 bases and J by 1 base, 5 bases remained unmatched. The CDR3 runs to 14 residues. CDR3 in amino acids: CASSRQGESYEQYF. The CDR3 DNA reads TGTGCCAGCAGTCGACAGGGAGAATCCTACGAGCAGTACTTC.

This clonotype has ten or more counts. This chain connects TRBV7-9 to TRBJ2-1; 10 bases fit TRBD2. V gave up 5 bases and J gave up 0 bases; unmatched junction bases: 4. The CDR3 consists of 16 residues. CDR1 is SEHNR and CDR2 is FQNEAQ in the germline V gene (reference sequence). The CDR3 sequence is CASSRGLADSYNEQFF. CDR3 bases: TGTGCCAGCAGCCGCGGACTAGCGGACTCCTACAATGAGCAGTTCTTC.

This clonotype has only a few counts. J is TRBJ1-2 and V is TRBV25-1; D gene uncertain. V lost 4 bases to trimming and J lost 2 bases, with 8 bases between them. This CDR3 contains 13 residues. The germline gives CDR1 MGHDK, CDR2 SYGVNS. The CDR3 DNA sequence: TGTGCCAGCAGTGCCACAGAGAACTATGGCTACACCTTC. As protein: CASSATENYGYTF.

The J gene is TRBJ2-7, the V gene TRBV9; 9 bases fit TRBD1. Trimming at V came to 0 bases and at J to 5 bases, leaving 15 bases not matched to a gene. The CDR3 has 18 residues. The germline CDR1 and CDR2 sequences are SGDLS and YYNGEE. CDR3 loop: CASSVVPLTGTGHHEQYF. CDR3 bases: TGTGCCAGCAGCGTAGTTCCCCTAACCGGGACAGGGCACCACGAGCAGTACTTC. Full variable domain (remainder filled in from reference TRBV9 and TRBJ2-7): DSGVTQTPKHLITATGQRVTLRCSPRSGDLSVYWYQQSLDQGLQFLIQYYNGEERAKGNILERFSAQQFPDLHSELNLSSLELGDSALYFCASSVVPLTGTGHHEQYFGPGTRLTVT.

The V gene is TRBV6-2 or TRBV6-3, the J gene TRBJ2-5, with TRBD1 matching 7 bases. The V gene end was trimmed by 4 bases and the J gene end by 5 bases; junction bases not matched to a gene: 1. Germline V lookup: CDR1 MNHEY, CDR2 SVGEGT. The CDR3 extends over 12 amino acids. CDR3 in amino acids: CASSSTGETQYF. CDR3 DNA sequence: TGTGCCAGCAGTTCGACAGGGGAGACCCAGTACTTC.